Listed here are 17 T cell receptor beta chains from one sample, sequenced in a study of chemoradiotherapy in HPV16-positive cancers. Sequencing used immunoSEQ multiplex PCR; TCRdb keeps in-frame clones, though not all of them. The table shows over 4,000 clones, with over 70% occurring only once. This sample comprised tumor tissue, obtained from a patient who underwent chemoradiotherapy. The source of these receptors is a human donor with HPV-associated anogenital cancer.

The rearrangement links TRBV5-6 to TRBJ2-4; 8 nucleotides agree with TRBD2. The germline gives CDR1 SGHDT, CDR2 YYEEEE. V lost 0 bases to trimming and J lost 2 bases; unmatched junction nucleotides: 7. This CDR3 has 17 residues. This CDR3 reads CASSLAASGLSKNIQYF. The DNA for the CDR3 is TGTGCCAGCAGCTTGGCGGCTAGCGGGTTGTCCAAAAACATTCAGTACTTC.

The rearrangement uses TRBV10-3 and TRBJ2-5; 9 nucleotides line up with TRBD2. This CDR3 has 13 amino acids. Trimming removed 10 bases from V and 5 bases from J; junction bases left unmatched: 8. From germline, CDR1 is ENHRY and CDR2 SYGVKD. DNA for the CDR3: TGTGCCAGCCAGATAGCGGGGGCCGAGACCCAGTACTTC. This translates into CASQIAGAETQYF.

Turning to this clone: Sequence at one end of the junction differs from germline and may be a read error. This rearrangement joins TRBV7-7 to TRBJ2-7; maybe TRBD2 (5 bases). The CDR3 consists of 14 residues. Germline V gene lookup returns CDR1 SSHAT and CDR2 FNYEAQ (reference sequence). The CDR3: CASSFGVGSYEQYF. The CDR3 DNA is TGTGCTAGCAGCTTTGGCGTGGGGAGCTACGAGCAGTACTTC.

The chain couples TRBV5-1 to TRBJ2-1, with no clear D. The CDR3 length is 14 residues. In germline, CDR1 is SGHRS, CDR2 YFSETQ. The V end was cut by 4 bases, the J end by 0 bases, with 8 bases between. Here the CDR3 DNA reads TGCGCCAGCAGCCCGTACAGCTCCTACAATGAGCAGTTCTTC. Translating it yields CASSPYSSYNEQFF.

This rearrangement joins TRBV30 to TRBJ1-3; 7 positions agree with TRBD1. This CDR3 has 15 residues. Germline V gene sequence: CDR1 GTSNPN, CDR2 SVGIG (reference sequence). V lost 2 bases and J lost 0; bases outside the gene matches: 4. CDR3 residues: CAWSLGTASGNTIYF. Written as DNA, the CDR3 is TGTGCCTGGAGTCTCGGGACAGCCTCTGGAAACACCATATATTTT.

This sequence joins TRBV4-2 and TRBJ1-6; D gene ambiguous. The CDR3 is 12 residues long. V was cut by 0 bases and J by 12 bases, with 6 bases left in between. Germline CDR1 LGHNA, CDR2 YNFKEQ. CDR3 DNA: TGTGCCAGCAGCCAAGAGGGGAGACCCCTCCACTTT. Protein: CASSQEGRPLHF.

The rearrangement joins TRBV6-5 to TRBJ2-1; TRBD1 matches at 11 bases. CDR1 is MNHEY and CDR2 is SVGAGI in the germline V gene. With V trimmed by 3 bases and J by 6 bases, 4 bases remained unmatched. CDR3 length: 15 amino acids. DNA of the CDR3: TGTGCCAGCAGTTATTTGGGACAGGGGGGCAATGAGCAGTTCTTC. This sequence encodes CASSYLGQGGNEQFF.

The genes are TRBV9 and TRBJ2-7, with D possibly being TRBD1 (5 bases). CDR3 length: 13 residues. Trimming cost V 3 bases and J 7 bases, with 14 bases left between them. The germline CDR1 and CDR2 sequences are SGDLS and YYNGEE. In DNA form, the CDR3 reads TGTGCCAGCAGCGAGAACCCCCAGGGAGAGCAGTACTTC. Its protein is CASSENPQGEQYF. The whole variable domain, remainder taken from reference TRBV9 and TRBJ2-7, is DSGVTQTPKHLITATGQRVTLRCSPRSGDLSVYWYQQSLDQGLQFLIQYYNGEERAKGNILERFSAQQFPDLHSELNLSSLELGDSALYFCASSENPQGEQYFGPGTRLTVT.

V usage is TRBV11-2 and J usage is TRBJ2-5, with 8 bases that match TRBD1. Germline V gives CDR1 SGHAT, CDR2 FQNNGV. The CDR3 is 15 amino acids. Unmatched junction bases numbered 6, after V lost 1 base and J lost 5 bases. As DNA, the CDR3 is TGTGCCAGCAGCTTAGGCCCAGGGGGCTTGGAGACCCAGTACTTC. This translates into CASSLGPGGLETQYF.

This CDR3 is CASSLGSTGIAEAFF. In DNA form, the CDR3 reads TGTGCCAGCAGCTTAGGATCGACAGGGATCGCTGAAGCTTTCTTT. V and J are TRBV7-9 and TRBJ1-1, with 7 bases aligning to TRBD1. Trimming took 1 base from V and 6 from J; bases not matched to a gene: 8. This CDR3 is 15 amino acids long. Germline-derived CDR1 and CDR2 are SEHNR and FQNEAQ (reference sequence). Full variable domain (remainder filled in from reference TRBV7-9 and TRBJ1-1): DTGVSQNPRHKITKRGQNVTFRCDPISEHNRLYWYRQTLGQGPEFLTYFQNEAQLEKSRLLSDRFSAERPKGSFSTLEIQRTEQGDSAMYLCASSLGSTGIAEAFFGQGTRLTVV.

The J gene is TRBJ2-1, the V gene TRBV5-4; D not certain. Germline lookup yields CDR1 SGHNT and CDR2 YYREEE (reference sequence). Trimming cost V 2 bases and J 7 bases, with 4 bases left between them. The CDR3 consists of 11 residues. The CDR3 DNA is TGTGCCAGCAGCTTCACTAATGAGCAGTTCTTC. It specifies CASSFTNEQFF.

The chain joins TRBV7-9 to TRBJ2-5, with 9 bases matching TRBD1. V was clipped by 0 bases and J by 0 bases; unmatched bases: 5. Germline CDR1 reads SEHNR; CDR2 reads FQNEAQ (reference sequence). The CDR3 is 17 residues long. CDR3 protein: CASSLAIGQGYQETQYF. In nucleotides, the CDR3 is TGTGCCAGCAGCTTAGCGATAGGACAGGGGTACCAAGAGACCCAGTACTTC.

This chain uses TRBV11-2 with TRBJ2-7; the D is unclear. Germline-derived CDR1 and CDR2 are SGHAT and FQNNGV. The V gene lost 5 bases and the J gene lost 9 bases, with 14 bases spanning the gap. There are 12 residues in the CDR3. CDR3 amino acids: CASSREGSRQYF. The CDR3 nucleotides are TGTGCCAGCAGCCGAGAAGGATCGAGGCAGTACTTC. Based on the CDR3 plus reference TRBV11-2 and TRBJ2-7, the full variable domain is EAGVAQSPRYKIIEKRQSVAFWCNPISGHATLYWYQQILGQGPKLLIQFQNNGVVDDSQLPKDRFSAERLKGVDSTLKIQPAKLEDSAVYLCASSREGSRQYFGPGTRLTVT.

The chain combines TRBV11-2 with TRBJ2-7; 9 bases map to TRBD2. CDR1 and CDR2 (germline): SGHAT, FQNNGV. CDR3 size: 16 residues. J lost 4 bases, V lost 5 bases, and 12 bases had no gene match. The CDR3 region has the DNA TGTGCCAGCAGCCAAGAATTTAGCGGGAGTGTGTACGAGCAGTACTTC. This encodes CASSQEFSGSVYEQYF.

The gene calls are TRBV7-2 and TRBJ2-7; D may be TRBD1 (7 bases). Per germline, CDR1 SGHTA and CDR2 FQGNSA. CDR3 length equals 16 residues. V gave up 1 base and J gave up 2 bases, with 15 bases separating them. CDR3 in amino acids: CASSLEGGTATYEQYF. The CDR3, as DNA: TGTGCCAGCAGCTTAGAAGGCGGGACAGCTACCTACGAGCAGTACTTC.

V and J are TRBV6-4 and TRBJ2-3; TRBD1 matches 9 bases. CDR1 is MRHNA, CDR2 SNTAGT, per germline. V lost 4 bases, J lost 6 bases, and 5 bases stayed unmatched. The CDR3 is 14 amino acids. The CDR3 reads CASSAQGAHDTQYF. As DNA, the CDR3 is TGTGCCAGCAGTGCACAGGGGGCCCACGATACGCAGTATTTT.

The genes are TRBV5-1 and TRBJ2-1; 8 nucleotides agree with TRBD2. With V trimmed by 4 bases and J by 4 bases, 7 bases remained unmatched. Germline CDR1 is SGHRS and CDR2 is YFSETQ. The CDR3 spans 15 residues. CDR3 loop: CASSPGAGDYNEQFF. The DNA for the CDR3 is TGCGCCAGCAGCCCTGGAGCGGGGGATTACAATGAGCAGTTCTTC.